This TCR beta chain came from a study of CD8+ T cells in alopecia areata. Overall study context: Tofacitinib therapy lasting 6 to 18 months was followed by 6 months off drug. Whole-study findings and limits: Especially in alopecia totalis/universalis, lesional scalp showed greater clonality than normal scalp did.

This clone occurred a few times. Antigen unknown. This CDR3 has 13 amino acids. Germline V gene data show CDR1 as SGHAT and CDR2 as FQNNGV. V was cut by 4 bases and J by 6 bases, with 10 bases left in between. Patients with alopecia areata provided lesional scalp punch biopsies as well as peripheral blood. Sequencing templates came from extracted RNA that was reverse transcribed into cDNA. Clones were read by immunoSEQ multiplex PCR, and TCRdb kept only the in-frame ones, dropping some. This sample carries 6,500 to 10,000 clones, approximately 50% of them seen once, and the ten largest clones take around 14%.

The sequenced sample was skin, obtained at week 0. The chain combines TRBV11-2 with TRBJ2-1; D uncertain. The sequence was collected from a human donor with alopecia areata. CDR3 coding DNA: TGTGCCAGCAGCTCATCTTTGTTCAATGAGCAGTTCTTC. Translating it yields CASSSSLFNEQFF. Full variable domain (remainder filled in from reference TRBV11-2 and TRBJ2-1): EAGVAQSPRYKIIEKRQSVAFWCNPISGHATLYWYQQILGQGPKLLIQFQNNGVVDDSQLPKDRFSAERLKGVDSTLKIQPAKLEDSAVYLCASSSSLFNEQFFGPGTRLTVL.